The 14 T cell receptor beta chains given below trace back to one sample, sequenced in a study of OX40 agonist ivuxolimab in advanced cancers. Repertoires were generated with immunoSEQ multiplex PCR, while TCRdb's copy carries only in-frame clones and drops some. The sample includes about 83,000 clones, about 90% seen only once; the top ten take 6.5% to 8.5%. The sequences come from CD4+ or CD8+ T cells sorted from blood, collected in a trial of the OX40 agonist ivuxolimab. These receptors all stem from an adult with an advanced solid tumor such as melanoma, head and neck, liver or kidney cancer.

As to this clone: The same CDR3 also results from other DNA sequences found in this sample. The rearrangement joins TRBV4-2 to TRBJ2-7; D unclear. V gave up 1 base and J gave up 0 bases, with 4 bases separating them. Germline CDR1 and CDR2: LGHNA and YNFKEQ. The CDR3 is made up of 13 amino acids. CDR3 sequence reads: CASSQGSSYEQYF. In DNA, the CDR3 is TGTGCCAGCAGCCAAGGCAGCTCCTACGAGCAGTACTTC.

V gene TRBV28 combines with J gene TRBJ1-5, with a weak D call TRBD1 (5 bases). The CDR3 is 14 residues long. Germline lookup yields CDR1 MDHEN and CDR2 SYDVKM. V gave up 3 bases and J gave up 5 bases, with 11 bases separating them. CDR3 region: CASSFQGAHQPQHF. DNA of the CDR3: TGTGCCAGCAGTTTCCAAGGGGCACATCAGCCCCAGCATTTT. Variable domain in full (rest from reference TRBV28 and TRBJ1-5): DVKVTQSSRYLVKRTGEKVFLECVQDMDHENMFWYRQDPGLGLRLIYFSYDVKMKEKGDIPEGYSVSREKKERFSLILESASTNQTSMYLCASSFQGAHQPQHFGDGTRLSIL.

The J gene is TRBJ1-1, the V gene TRBV4-1, with a weak D call TRBD1 (5 bases). This CDR3 region has 13 residues. Germline V gene lookup returns CDR1 MGHRA and CDR2 YSYEKL. V lost 2 bases and J lost 8, with 12 bases in between. The CDR3 DNA reads TGCGCCAGCAGCCAAATTGGGACCGCAGAAGCTTTCTTT. As protein: CASSQIGTAEAFF.

The chain employs TRBV25-1 and TRBJ2-3; 7 bases line up with TRBD2. Germline assignment: CDR1 MGHDK and CDR2 SYGVNS. V lost 4 bases, J lost 3 bases, and 13 bases stayed unmatched. The CDR3 has 17 residues. The DNA for the CDR3 is TGTGCCAGCAGTGCCTGGTTGAAGCGGGATAGTACAGATACGCAGTATTTT. Protein: CASSAWLKRDSTDTQYF.

The gene calls are TRBV4-3 and TRBJ1-5; D gene uncertain. Trimming took 0 bases from V and 7 from J, leaving 10 bases between them. CDR3 length: 14 amino acids. The germline V gene has CDR1 LGHNA and CDR2 YSLEER. CDR3 in amino acids: CASSQDSAWQPQHF. The CDR3 bases are TGCGCCAGCAGCCAAGATTCGGCTTGGCAGCCCCAGCATTTT.

The CDR3 DNA reads TGTGCCAGCAGTTTAGGGAGCTCCTATGGCTACACCTTC. Its translation: CASSLGSSYGYTF. V and J are TRBV28 and TRBJ1-2; D remains ambiguous. This CDR3 is built from 13 residues. V was trimmed by 2 bases and J by 4 bases, leaving 8 bases between them. Germline CDR1 and CDR2: MDHEN and SYDVKM.

The chain joins TRBV10-3 to TRBJ1-2; tentatively, D is TRBD1 (5 bases). The CDR3 covers 15 residues. V lost 5 bases and J lost 4, with 17 bases in between. CDR1 is ENHRY and CDR2 is SYGVKD in the germline V gene. The CDR3 region is CAISLGQHGTYGYTF. The CDR3 nucleotides are TGTGCCATCAGTCTGGGGCAGCATGGGACCTATGGCTACACCTTC.

The chain is built from TRBV5-4 and TRBJ2-3; 8 bases fit TRBD2. The J segment lost 0 bases and the V segment lost 1 base, leaving 10 bases of the junction unmatched. The CDR3 runs 18 residues. The germline V gene has CDR1 SGHNT and CDR2 YYREEE (reference sequence). The CDR3 DNA is TGTGCCAGCAGCTTGATTATACTAGCGGCTGATAGCACAGATACGCAGTATTTT. This encodes CASSLIILAADSTDTQYF.

In DNA, the CDR3 is TGTGCCAGCAGGTACACAGATACGCAGTATTTT. Its protein is CASRYTDTQYF. The chain couples TRBV9 to TRBJ2-3; D is unclear. The germline CDR1 and CDR2 sequences are SGDLS and YYNGEE. This CDR3 comprises 11 residues. Trimming took off 5 bases at V and 2 bases at J, with 3 bases between the two ends.

V gene TRBV28 combines with J gene TRBJ2-1; weak D call: TRBD1 (6 bases). With 6 bases removed from V and 7 bases from J, the gap between germline ends came to 13 bases. From germline, CDR1 is MDHEN and CDR2 SYDVKM. The length of the CDR3 is 13 residues. The CDR3 bases are TGTGCCAGCAGCCATACAGGGTGGAATGAGCAGTTCTTC. Amino acid sequence: CASSHTGWNEQFF.

This chain uses TRBV4-3 with TRBJ1-2; D gene uncertain. The V gene lost 0 bases and the J gene lost 0 bases, with 11 bases spanning the gap. Germline CDR1 and CDR2: LGHNA and YSLEER. The CDR3 is made up of 16 amino acids. Here the CDR3 DNA reads TGCGCCAGCAGCCAAGAAGACTACAGCTCTAACTATGGCTACACCTTC. Amino acids: CASSQEDYSSNYGYTF.

V gene TRBV13 combines with J gene TRBJ1-2; perhaps TRBD1 as D (5 bases). From germline, CDR1 is PRHDT and CDR2 FYEKMQ (reference sequence). The CDR3 extends over 13 amino acids. V lost 2 bases to trimming and J lost 8 bases, with 12 bases between them. For the CDR3, the DNA is TGTGCCAGCAGCTTAATGACAGCGGGCGGCTACACCTTC. Its protein product is CASSLMTAGGYTF.

The CDR3 nucleotides read TGTGCCAGCAGTGAAGACTCGGGAGGGTCCTATAATTCACCCCTCCACTTT. Its translation: CASSEDSGGSYNSPLHF. The chain combines TRBV2 with TRBJ1-6, with no clear D. Trimming removed 1 base from V and 1 base from J, with 11 bases in between. This CDR3 contains 17 residues. CDR1 and CDR2 (germline): SNHLY, FYNNEI. The full variable domain, completed using reference TRBV2 and TRBJ1-6, is EPEVTQTPSHQVTQMGQEVILRCVPISNHLYFYWYRQILGQKVEFLVSFYNNEISEKSEIFDDQFSVERPDGSNFTLKIRSTKLEDSAMYFCASSEDSGGSYNSPLHFGNGTRLTVT.

The V gene is TRBV4-2, the J gene TRBJ2-6; D not resolved. Deletions cut 0 bases from V and 1 base from J, with 7 bases between. CDR3 length equals 16 residues. Germline V gene sequence: CDR1 LGHNA, CDR2 YNFKEQ. The CDR3 coding sequence is TGTGCCAGCAGCCAAGATTTGGGATCTGGGGCCAACGTCCTGACTTTC. Encoded protein: CASSQDLGSGANVLTF.